This T cell receptor beta chain was identified in a study of blood T cell repertoires in COVID-19 (TCRdb year 2020). Regarding the study in general: Samples from collaborators originated in the United States, Italy and Spain and spanned both the acute and convalescent phases of COVID-19. The prospective study material was composed of cDNA or gDNA derived from T cells, B-cell-depleted T cells, or PBMCs. Where HLA class I and class II types were available, the types were taken from metadata supplied by the sample provider, not from assay-based typing. Subjects who had been exposed to COVID-19, were actively infected with it, or had recovered from it provided the deeply sampled blood TCRbeta repertoires that made up the dataset. The repertoires were released in a freely available public database intended as a resource for research on the immune response to SARS-CoV-2. Sample metadata almost always included a de-identified subject ID, COVID-19 status, age in years and sex. The samples were drawn from the first 160 participants of the ongoing ImmuneRACE study and from 950 to 1,500 subjects provided by 6 global collaborators.

Regarding this clone: Its binding antigen is unknown. No base quality information exists; no much larger clone differs at one position.

TCRbeta CDR3 regions were amplified from genomic DNA by means of the immunoSEQ Assay, a bias-controlled multiplex PCR. The paper's processing steps were these. Nucleated cell counts per sample were estimated from amplification of reference gene primers within the assay. Sequence reads were collapsed and filtered to measure the absolute abundance of every unique TCRbeta CDR3 rearrangement. For each sample, productive Simpson clonality was calculated as the square root of Simpson's diversity index across productive rearrangements. TCRdb obtained this table from immuneACCESS and retained in-frame rearrangements with V and J assigned. These tables miss some clones; where compared with another copy, unresolved V genes account for less than half of the shortfall, and the remainder is unexplained. That table furnishes V, J and clone size, whereas the DNA furnished D and trimming. The sample contains about 280,000 clones, roughly 85% of them found a single time. Clones ranked in the top ten supply less than 3% of the sample.

Whole blood was collected in K2EDTA tubes by collaborating institutions according to the institutions' own protocols. For TCRbeta analysis, collaborators shipped samples as frozen whole blood, isolated PBMCs, or DNA extracted from either of those sample types. CDR1 LNHDA and CDR2 SQIVND are derived from the germline V gene (reference sequence). V loses 7 bases, J loses 10 bases, and the germline ends lie 14 bases apart. The CDR3 contains 13 residues, cysteine and phenylalanine counted. Solely the CDR3 DNA is kept, with 39 bases framed from the first base. Beyond this particular receptor, the publication reports: How much clinical and demographic metadata was included differed by source and by participant, and the metadata was provided uncurated.

The TCR originated in a woman aged 25 to 39 with active or convalescent COVID-19. Recombination linked TRBV19 to TRBJ1-6; the D gene cannot be named for sure. The sequenced material came from peripheral blood. In nucleotides, the sequence is TGTGCCAGTACGGAGGGCTTAGGCTCACCCCTCCACTTT. Its coded protein is CASTEGLGSPLHF.